The sequence of this TCR beta chain was determined in a study of blood T cell repertoires in COVID-19. Study-wide background: T cells, B-cell-depleted T cells, or PBMCs provided the cDNA or gDNA that served as material.

This CDR3 has 13 residues. CDR1 MNHEY and CDR2 SMNVEV come from the germline V gene (reference sequence). The germline V and J ends were trimmed by 0 bases and 6 bases, with 8 bases remaining between them. TCRdb keeps only in-frame clones here, not all; method: immunoSEQ multiplex PCR. The data show some 220,000 clones, about 86% seen once. This study enrolled people aged about 18 to 95 from about two dozen US geographic areas. Membership in each cohort depended on participant-reported clinical history. The TCR originated in a middle-aged woman with acute COVID-19. The V and J genes are TRBV27 and TRBJ1-2; no reliable D call. Sequencing was performed on PBMCs or T cells enriched from blood (not recorded which). CDR3 sequence: CASSLSASHGYTF. In nucleotides, the CDR3 is TGTGCCAGCAGTTTATCGGCCAGTCATGGCTACACCTTC.